This T cell receptor beta chain was profiled in a study of cytomegalovirus exposure and HLA in healthy donors (TCRdb year 2017). As for the study more broadly: A later analysis indicated that the 95 to 150 validation repertoires were generated on the platform also employed for the approximately 700 repertoires of the first cohort. The study combined high-throughput TCR immunosequencing, statistical association of individual TCRs with disease status, and machine learning to predict cytomegalovirus infection status. In addition to the first cohort of approximately 650 subjects, a separate validation cohort of 120 different subjects was used. The study was designed to test whether signatures of past pathogen exposure could be identified by cataloging public T cell receptors.

Libraries came from the immunoSEQ multiplex PCR assay. As for the authors' bioinformatics: A statistical classification framework was built for diagnosing cytomegalovirus status from the catalog of TCR beta chain sequences. TCRdb's version of the immuneACCESS table is confined to in-frame rearrangements and falls short of the full clone set. An unresolved V gene accounts for under half of the shortfall where checked; the remainder is of unknown origin. The V and J calls and clone size come from that table; D and trimming were worked out from the DNA. This sample is represented by about 130,000 clones; around 94% of them were singletons. The top ten clones comprise approximately 1.2% of the sample. The donors belonged to the validation cohort of around 120 subjects, which was separate from the approximately 700-subject first cohort. What the work shows at the level of the full study, not this receptor alone: In vitro tests confirmed that a few of the cytomegalovirus-associated TCR beta chains recognize cytomegalovirus antigens. A later analysis found that TCRs clustered in the first cohort also tended to co-occur in the 100 to 150 validation repertoires, with approximately 94% of cluster scores above 0. The authors suggested that the approach could potentially be generalized to other disease states and immunological phenotypes. A later analysis had no HLA typing for the validation cohort, so co-occurrence there was scored across all 120 repertoires. Cytomegalovirus status was reported to be diagnosed by the classifier with high specificity and sensitivity in both the original and validation cohorts. A total of about 180 TCR beta chains were listed by the study as associated with cytomegalovirus. Across donors, most TCR sequences were observed very rarely, whereas some public TCRs were present in many individuals.

V sheds 5 bases and J sheds 2 bases, leaving 12 bases between their ends. From a lookup of the germline V gene (reference sequence), CDR1 and CDR2 are PRHDT and FYEKMQ. Its CDR3 holds 14 amino acids, cysteine through phenylalanine. CDR3 DNA is the only sequence kept; it has 42 bases, read in frame from the first base. For this clone: Its cognate antigen has yet to be identified. The sample holds no much larger clone one base away, and base qualities are not on file.

The V and J genes are TRBV13 and TRBJ1-2; the best D guess is TRBD1, with 5 bases matching. The sequence derives from a woman aged 18 to 35 in good health and CMV-seronegative. The sequenced material came from PBMCs. The DNA sequence follows: TGTGCCAGCAGCCCATCCCGGGGGAACTATGGCTACACCTTC. This is translated as CASSPSRGNYGYTF. Here the CDR3 is joined to the reference TRBV13 and TRBJ1-2 genes, and the full variable domain is: AAGVIQSPRHLIKEKRETATLKCYPIPRHDTVYWYQQGPGQDPQFLISFYEKMQSDKGSIPDRFSAQQFSDYHSELNMSSLELGDSALYFCASSPSRGNYGYTFGSGTRLTVV.